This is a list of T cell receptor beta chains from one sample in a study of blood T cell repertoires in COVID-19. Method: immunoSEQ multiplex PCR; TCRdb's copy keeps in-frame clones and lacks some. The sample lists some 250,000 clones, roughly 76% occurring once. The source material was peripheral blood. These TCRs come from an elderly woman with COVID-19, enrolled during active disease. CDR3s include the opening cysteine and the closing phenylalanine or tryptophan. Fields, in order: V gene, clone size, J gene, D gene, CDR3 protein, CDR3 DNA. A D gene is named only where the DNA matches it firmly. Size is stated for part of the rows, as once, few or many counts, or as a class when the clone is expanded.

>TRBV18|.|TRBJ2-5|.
CASSPRWGGGGETQYF
TGTGCCAGCTCACCCCGTTGGGGGGGCGGCGGAGAGACCCAGTACTTC
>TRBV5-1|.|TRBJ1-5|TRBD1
CASSFRSGGQPQHF
TGCGCCAGCAGCTTTCGGTCAGGGGGTCAGCCCCAGCATTTT
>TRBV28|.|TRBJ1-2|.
CASSDSYGYTF
TGTGCCAGTTCGGACTCCTATGGCTACACCTTC
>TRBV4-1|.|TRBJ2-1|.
CASSQARGSYNEQFF
TGCGCCAGCAGCCAAGCACGGGGCTCCTACAATGAGCAGTTCTTC
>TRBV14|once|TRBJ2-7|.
CASSQGSHEQYF
TGTGCCAGCAGCCAAGGAAGCCACGAGCAGTACTTC
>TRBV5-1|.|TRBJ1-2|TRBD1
CASSRTGDYGYTF
TGCGCCAGCAGCCGTACAGGGGACTATGGCTACACCTTC
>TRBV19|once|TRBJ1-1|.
CASSVQRSNTEAFF
TGTGCCAGTAGCGTCCAGCGGTCGAACACTGAAGCTTTCTTT
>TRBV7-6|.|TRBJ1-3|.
CASSATVLSGNTIYF
TGTGCCAGCAGCGCGACAGTGCTCTCTGGAAACACCATATATTTT
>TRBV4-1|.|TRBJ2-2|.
CASSQSGGWGAGELFF
TGCGCCAGCAGCCAATCCGGCGGGTGGGGGGCCGGGGAGCTGTTTTTT
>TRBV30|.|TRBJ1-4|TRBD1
CAGAGTGVEKLFF
TGTGCCGGCGCCGGGACAGGGGTAGAAAAACTGTTTTTT
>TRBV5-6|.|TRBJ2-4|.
CASSLSFTGLAKNIQYF
TGTGCCAGCAGTCTAAGCTTTACAGGGCTAGCCAAAAACATTCAGTACTTC
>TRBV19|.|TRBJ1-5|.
CASSIKQYSNQPQHF
TGTGCCAGTAGTATAAAGCAATATAGCAATCAGCCCCAGCATTTT
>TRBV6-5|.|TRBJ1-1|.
CASSYSVTRDTEAFF
TGTGCCAGCAGTTACTCGGTTACCCGGGACACTGAAGCTTTCTTT
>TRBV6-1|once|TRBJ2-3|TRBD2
CASSLGLAGTDTQYF
TGTGCCAGCAGTTTGGGACTAGCGGGCACAGATACGCAGTATTTT
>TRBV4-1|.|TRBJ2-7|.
CASSQEAGISSYEQYF
TGCGCCAGCAGCCAAGAAGCGGGTATCAGCTCCTACGAGCAGTACTTC
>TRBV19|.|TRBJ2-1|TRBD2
CASSGAGTSGIRKQFF
TGTGCCAGTAGTGGAGCCGGGACTAGCGGGATAAGGAAGCAGTTCTTC
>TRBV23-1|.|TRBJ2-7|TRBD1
CASSQSTGVAYEQYF
TGCGCCAGCAGTCAGTCGACAGGGGTTGCCTACGAGCAGTACTTC
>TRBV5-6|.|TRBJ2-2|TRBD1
CASSPVTGGGIGELFF
TGTGCCAGCAGCCCTGTGACAGGGGGCGGAATCGGGGAGCTGTTTTTT
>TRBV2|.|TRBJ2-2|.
CASSPGSGELFF
TGTGCCAGCAGCCCAGGGTCCGGGGAGCTGTTTTTT
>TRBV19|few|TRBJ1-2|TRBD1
CASSTDRGRGGYTF
TGTGCCAGTAGCACGGACAGGGGGCGAGGTGGCTACACCTTC
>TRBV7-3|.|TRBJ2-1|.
CASSLLGVREQFF
TGTGCCAGCAGCTTACTAGGAGTTCGGGAGCAGTTCTTC
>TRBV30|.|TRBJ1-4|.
CAWSLGVPGEKLFF
TGTGCCTGGAGTTTAGGAGTTCCGGGGGAAAAACTGTTTTTT
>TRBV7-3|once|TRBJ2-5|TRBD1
CASSLGTGTDQETQYF
TGTGCCAGCAGCTTAGGAACCGGGACAGACCAAGAGACCCAGTACTTC
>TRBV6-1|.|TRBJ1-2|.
CASSGGLASAINYGYTF
TGTGCCAGCAGTGGTGGACTTGCAAGCGCGATCAACTATGGCTACACCTTC
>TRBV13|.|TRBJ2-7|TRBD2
CASSRRLAGLDEQYF
TGTGCCAGCAGCCGACGACTAGCGGGTTTGGACGAGCAGTACTTC
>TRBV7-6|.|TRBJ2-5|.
CASSIPIQATQYF
TGTGCCAGCAGCATCCCGATACAGGCAACCCAGTACTTC
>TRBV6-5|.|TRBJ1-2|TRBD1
CASSPTGGNYGYTF
TGTGCCAGCAGTCCGACAGGGGGCAACTATGGCTACACCTTC
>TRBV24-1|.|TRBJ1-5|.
CATSDSGFSSNQPQHF
TGTGCCACCAGTGATTCAGGGTTTTCAAGCAATCAGCCCCAGCATTTT